One T cell receptor beta chain is described in this entry. The sample originates from a study of preoperative IRX-2 immunotherapy in early breast cancer. Clones were read by immunoSEQ multiplex PCR, and TCRdb kept only the in-frame ones, dropping some. The sample has 40,000 to 45,000 clones, 77% seen once. Treatment here: preoperative locoregional IRX-2 cytokine immunotherapy. This phase Ib study tested locoregional IRX-2 cytokine immunotherapy given before surgery. Sequenced here: tumor tissue, sampled after IRX-2 immunotherapy. The sequence was collected from a human donor with breast cancer.

The CDR3 loop reads CASSSKTGAGNTIYF. DNA of the CDR3: TGTGCCAGTAGTTCCAAGACAGGGGCAGGAAACACCATATATTTT. The V and J genes are TRBV19 and TRBJ1-3; 8 nucleotides agree with TRBD1. J lost 4 bases, V lost 5 bases, and 7 bases had no gene match. The V gene's germline CDR1 is LNHDA and CDR2 SQIVND (reference sequence). This CDR3 comprises 15 residues.